These T cell receptor beta chains were read from a single sample in a study of cytomegalovirus exposure and HLA in healthy donors. The method was immunoSEQ multiplex PCR; TCRdb's version includes in-frame clones alone and lacks a portion of them. Among 150,000 to 200,000 clones listed, roughly four fifths were seen once. Sequences were obtained from PBMCs. These receptors were collected from a man aged 45 to 65 in good health and CMV-seropositive. CDR3s include the opening cysteine and the closing phenylalanine or tryptophan. The order of the fields is CDR3 protein, D gene, V gene, CDR3 length. The D gene is left open where the match is weak.

CDR3 protein: CASSLAGPSYEQYF
D gene: NA
V gene: TRBV7-2
CDR3 length: 14

CDR3 protein: CAWSALRGFRRGDTDTQYF
D gene: NA
V gene: TRBV30
CDR3 length: 19

CDR3 protein: CASGPRPGNEQFF
D gene: NA
V gene: TRBV28
CDR3 length: 13

CDR3 protein: CASSPYETGNTIYF
D gene: NA
V gene: TRBV13
CDR3 length: 14

CDR3 protein: CASRSPGYTNEKLFF
D gene: NA
V gene: TRBV19
CDR3 length: 15

CDR3 protein: CASSLLAGVSNQPQHF
D gene: NA
V gene: TRBV5-5
CDR3 length: 16

CDR3 protein: CASSQGTSGEQFF
D gene: TRBD2
V gene: TRBV7-8
CDR3 length: 13

CDR3 protein: CASSVAGEVGSPLHF
D gene: NA
V gene: TRBV9
CDR3 length: 15

CDR3 protein: CASSDGGANEKLFF
D gene: NA
V gene: TRBV2
CDR3 length: 14

CDR3 protein: CASSPWETTNEQFF
D gene: NA
V gene: TRBV4-3
CDR3 length: 14

CDR3 protein: CASSDRSINTEAFF
D gene: NA
V gene: TRBV6-5
CDR3 length: 14

CDR3 protein: CASSFRWSDEKLFF
D gene: NA
V gene: TRBV5-6
CDR3 length: 14

CDR3 protein: CAWSRAGDGEQYF
D gene: NA
V gene: TRBV30
CDR3 length: 13

CDR3 protein: CATSRDLRETQYF
D gene: NA
V gene: TRBV15
CDR3 length: 13

CDR3 protein: CASGTGNQPQHF
D gene: TRBD1
V gene: TRBV19
CDR3 length: 12

CDR3 protein: CASSRDRGSSYEQYF
D gene: TRBD1
V gene: TRBV4-3
CDR3 length: 15

CDR3 protein: CASRTGTRYDEQFF
D gene: TRBD2
V gene: TRBV5-1
CDR3 length: 14

CDR3 protein: CASSLIASGGRGYNEQFF
D gene: TRBD2
V gene: TRBV27
CDR3 length: 18

CDR3 protein: CSAFLTGEAFF
D gene: NA
V gene: TRBV20-1
CDR3 length: 11

CDR3 protein: CASSTSPYEQYF
D gene: NA
V gene: TRBV11-2
CDR3 length: 12

CDR3 protein: CASTTSKRGGFEQFF
D gene: TRBD2
V gene: TRBV6-5
CDR3 length: 15

CDR3 protein: CASSPAHAPSGSPHTDTQYF
D gene: TRBD2
V gene: TRBV7-6
CDR3 length: 20

CDR3 protein: CASSVGQGAGKLFF
D gene: TRBD1
V gene: TRBV9
CDR3 length: 14

CDR3 protein: CATSRVQLTGGRDYGYTF
D gene: TRBD1
V gene: TRBV15
CDR3 length: 18

CDR3 protein: CASALKEWDYGYTF
D gene: NA
V gene: TRBV19
CDR3 length: 14

CDR3 protein: CASSLSGDRVQPQHF
D gene: TRBD1
V gene: TRBV27
CDR3 length: 15

CDR3 protein: CASSLTRKGTQYF
D gene: NA
V gene: TRBV13
CDR3 length: 13

CDR3 protein: CASSNLVLNYEQYF
D gene: NA
V gene: TRBV5-6
CDR3 length: 14

CDR3 protein: CASSLTGYEQYF
D gene: NA
V gene: TRBV28
CDR3 length: 12

CDR3 protein: CASSPGGVGQPQHF
D gene: TRBD1
V gene: TRBV19
CDR3 length: 14

CDR3 protein: CASSHRALNTEAFF
D gene: NA
V gene: TRBV5-5
CDR3 length: 14

CDR3 protein: CASSSVTGEGGDYGYTF
D gene: TRBD1
V gene: TRBV13
CDR3 length: 17

CDR3 protein: CASSRDVTTTTYEQYF
D gene: NA
V gene: TRBV7-2
CDR3 length: 16

CDR3 protein: CASSESSGRTYEQYF
D gene: TRBD2
V gene: TRBV7-6
CDR3 length: 15

CDR3 protein: CASSSPGGHLYEQYF
D gene: NA
V gene: TRBV7-8
CDR3 length: 15

CDR3 protein: CASSRPQAGGQSDTQYF
D gene: TRBD2
V gene: TRBV18
CDR3 length: 17